The 24 T cell receptor beta chains below come from one sample, sequenced in a study of spatial heterogeneity in lung cancer. The time point is: sample taken at primary tumor resection. No cell sorting; template was whole RNA from tumor, lung tissue or PBMC. MiXCR, applied by TCRdb to the 5' RACE reads, yields one record per CDR3 protein. This table has roughly 13,000 distinct CDR3 sequences, about 3.9% appearing once. The sequencing here drew on PBMCs, taken at surgery. These receptors originate from a male donor with early-stage non-small cell lung cancer.

This clonotype was counted at least ten times. This beta chain was picked up by a library intended for alpha chains and is off target, so its count carries little meaning. The V call is TRBV9, the J call TRBJ2-3; 8 nucleotides align to TRBD1. This CDR3 region has 15 residues. The germline gives CDR1 SGDLS, CDR2 YYNGEE. Trimming removed 1 base from V and 0 bases from J; junction bases left unmatched: 1. CDR3 in amino acids: CASSVQGASTDTQYF. The CDR3, as DNA: TGTGCCAGCAGCGTACAGGGGGCAAGCACAGATACGCAGTATTTT.

This clonotype was detected many times. This beta chain is an off-target read within a library intended for alpha chains, so its frequency means little. The J gene is TRBJ2-1, the V gene TRBV30, with 12 bases lining up with TRBD2. The CDR3 totals 16 residues. With 3 bases clipped from V and 4 bases from J, the junction kept 7 bases outside the gene matches. The germline gives CDR1 GTSNPN, CDR2 SVGIG (reference sequence). In DNA form, the CDR3 reads TGTGCCTGGAGGGAACGGACTAGCGGGAAATACAATGAGCAGTTCTTC. It translates to CAWRERTSGKYNEQFF.

This clonotype was detected many times. A library made for alpha chains picked up this beta chain off target, so its size means little. J is TRBJ2-7 and V is TRBV20-1, with a weak D call TRBD1 (7 bases). The CDR3 is 14 residues long. Trimming pared 0 bases from V and 5 bases from J, leaving 14 bases between. The germline V gene encodes CDR1 DFQATT and CDR2 SNEGSKA (reference sequence). CDR3 sequence reads: CSARDSRRGDEQYF. The CDR3 nucleotides are TGCAGTGCTAGAGATTCGCGCAGGGGGGACGAGCAGTACTTC.

This clonotype showed up many times. This beta chain is a stray read from a library made for alpha chains; its abundance is not meaningful. This chain uses TRBV19 with TRBJ2-5, with 12 nucleotides matching TRBD2. Germline CDR1 and CDR2: LNHDA and SQIVND (reference sequence). The CDR3 is made up of 16 amino acids. Trimming at V came to 2 bases and at J to 4 bases, leaving 5 bases not matched to a gene. CDR3 sequence: CASSIRLAGDGETQYF. The CDR3 DNA reads TGTGCCAGTAGTATAAGACTAGCGGGAGATGGAGAGACCCAGTACTTC.

Sample share makes this clonotype medium-sized. Because the library targeted alpha chains, this beta chain is an off-target read whose size means little. The chain carries TRBV5-6 and TRBJ1-2; tentatively, D is TRBD1 (6 bases). V was trimmed by 2 bases and J by 2 bases, leaving 10 bases between them. The CDR3 sequence is 14 residues long. Germline V gene lookup returns CDR1 SGHDT and CDR2 YYEEEE. This chain's CDR3 is CASSLPGQNYGYTF. The CDR3 DNA reads as TGTGCCAGCAGCTTACCGGGACAAAACTATGGCTACACCTTC.

There are a few counts of this clonotype. Since it is a stray read in a library aimed at alpha chains, this beta chain has a size that is not meaningful. The V call is TRBV20-1, the J call TRBJ2-1; D is tentatively TRBD1 or TRBD2 (5 bases each). In germline, CDR1 is DFQATT, CDR2 SNEGSKA (reference sequence). The V end was cut by 6 bases, the J end by 2 bases, with 14 bases between. The CDR3 length is 14 residues. The CDR3 DNA follows: TGCAGTGCGAGGGGTGGGTCAACCTACAATGAGCAGTTCTTC. This sequence encodes CSARGGSTYNEQFF.

This clonotype has at least ten counts. This beta chain came through as a stray read in a library set up for alpha chains, and its size says little. This chain uses TRBV7-8 with TRBJ1-6; 10 positions match TRBD1. The CDR3 length is 15 residues. Trimming cost V 4 bases and J 10 bases; bases outside gene matches: 7. Germline V CDR1 and CDR2: SGHVS, FQNEAQ. The CDR3 DNA sequence: TGTGCCAGCAGCTCAGGGGGGACAGGGGCCTCACCCCTCCACTTT. Its protein is CASSSGGTGASPLHF.

This clonotype is medium-sized (0.01 to 0.1%) in the sample. A library prepared for alpha chains yielded this beta chain as an off-target read; its size is of little meaning. V gene TRBV5-4 combines with J gene TRBJ2-3; the D gene is possibly TRBD2 (6 bases). V lost 1 base, J lost 0 bases, and 12 bases lay in between. The CDR3 totals 16 residues. Germline CDR1 SGHNT, CDR2 YYREEE (reference sequence). This CDR3 reads CASSLLLASSTDTQYF. For the CDR3, the DNA is TGTGCCAGCAGCTTGTTACTAGCCTCCAGCACAGATACGCAGTATTTT.

Ten or more counts support this clonotype. This beta chain came through as a stray read in a library set up for alpha chains, and its size says little. The rearrangement links TRBV18 to TRBJ1-5; no reliable D call. CDR1 and CDR2 from the germline V gene are KGHSH and LQKENI. V lost 3 bases, J lost 3 bases, and 6 bases lay in between. The CDR3 covers 13 residues. CDR3 region: CASSPDYNQPQHF. In nucleotides, the CDR3 is TGTGCCAGCTCACCGGACTACAATCAGCCCCAGCATTTT.

This clonotype has at least ten counts. This beta chain is a stray sequence in a library constructed for alpha chains; its clone size is not meaningful. J is TRBJ2-5 and V is TRBV5-1; D possibly corresponds to TRBD2 (5 bases). The CDR3 is made up of 17 amino acids. V was trimmed by 0 bases and J by 3 bases, leaving 18 bases between them. The germline V gene encodes CDR1 SGHRS and CDR2 YFSETQ. DNA of the CDR3: TGCGCCAGCAGCTTGGCCCCGAGAGGCGGAGGCAAAGAGACCCAGTACTTC. It codes for CASSLAPRGGGKETQYF.

This clonotype was seen repeatedly, ten times or more. This beta chain is a stray sequence in a library constructed for alpha chains; its clone size is not meaningful. The V and J genes are TRBV6-5 and TRBJ2-3; weak D call: TRBD1 (7 bases). From germline, CDR1 is MNHEY and CDR2 SVGAGI. The ends were cut back, 2 bases at V and 5 bases at J, with 17 bases in the middle. CDR3 length: 16 residues. CDR3 sequence reads: CASSYRRGRVQDTQYF. The CDR3 DNA reads as TGTGCCAGCAGTTACCGGAGGGGGCGAGTTCAAGATACGCAGTATTTT.

This clonotype was observed at least ten times. This beta chain slipped into a library made for alpha chains as a stray read, so its size is not meaningful. V usage is TRBV20-1 and J usage is TRBJ2-7; the D call may be TRBD1 or TRBD2 (6 bases each). This CDR3 has 12 residues. Germline CDR1 reads DFQATT; CDR2 reads SNEGSKA (reference sequence). Trimming shortened V by 1 base and J by 6 bases, and 10 bases separated the two germline ends. As DNA, the CDR3 is TGCAGTGCTAGAGCCAGGGGAGGCGAGCAGTACTTC. Protein: CSARARGGEQYF.

In this sample, this clonotype turned up a few times. Because the library targeted alpha chains, this beta chain is an off-target read whose size means little. The chain combines TRBV12-3 or TRBV12-4 with TRBJ1-3, with a tentative D call TRBD1 (5 bases). Deletions cut 7 bases from V and 2 bases from J, with 15 bases between. The CDR3 totals 15 residues. DNA for the CDR3: TGTGCCAGCATGCGGGGGACGAGTCCTGGAAACACCATATATTTT. This gives the protein CASMRGTSPGNTIYF.

This clonotype was seen at least ten times. Little can be read into the size of this beta chain, an off-target read in a library designed for alpha chains. V is TRBV9 and J is TRBJ1-6, with D perhaps TRBD1 (5 bases). CDR1 and CDR2 from the germline V gene are SGDLS and YYNGEE. The germline V and J ends were trimmed by 0 bases and 7 bases, with 5 bases remaining between them. This CDR3 is 13 amino acids long. CDR3: CASSVEGNSPLHF. CDR3 sequence (DNA): TGTGCCAGCAGCGTAGAGGGGAATTCACCCCTCCACTTT.

This clonotype was seen more than once but under ten times. Being off target in a library aimed at alpha chains, this beta chain has a size of little meaning. V usage is TRBV29-1 and J usage is TRBJ2-5; D might be TRBD1 or TRBD2, each matching 5 bases. V dropped 4 bases and J dropped 5 bases, with 17 bases sitting between them. The CDR3 is made up of 14 amino acids. Germline lookup yields CDR1 SQVTM and CDR2 ANQGSEA. CDR3 coding DNA: TGCAGCGTTGGTTCTGGGGGATGGGGCGAGACCCAGTACTTC. Protein product: CSVGSGGWGETQYF.

This clonotype was seen ten or more times. For a library built for alpha chains, this beta chain is a stray read; little rests on its size. The chain has TRBV11-2 and TRBJ2-7; possibly TRBD1 for D (6 bases). The CDR3 contains 15 residues. With 0 bases removed from V and 3 bases from J, the gap between germline ends came to 12 bases. Per the germline V gene, CDR1 is SGHAT and CDR2 is FQNNGV. This CDR3 is CASSLEDRLFYEQYF. The CDR3 region has the DNA TGTGCCAGCAGCTTAGAAGACAGGCTATTCTACGAGCAGTACTTC. The complete variable domain, with remaining parts taken from reference TRBV11-2 and TRBJ2-7, reads EAGVAQSPRYKIIEKRQSVAFWCNPISGHATLYWYQQILGQGPKLLIQFQNNGVVDDSQLPKDRFSAERLKGVDSTLKIQPAKLEDSAVYLCASSLEDRLFYEQYFGPGTRLTVT.

By share, this clonotype counts as medium-sized (0.01 to 0.1%). This beta chain represents an off-target read in a library built for alpha chains; its size is of limited meaning. This rearrangement joins TRBV28 to TRBJ2-5; 10 bases are a match to TRBD1. Germline trimming cut 6 bases from V and 5 bases from J; bases unmatched to any gene: 12. From germline, CDR1 is MDHEN and CDR2 SYDVKM. CDR3 size: 16 residues. CDR3 bases: TGTGCCAGCAGCTCTGCGCCGGGACAGGGGATGGAGACCCAGTACTTC. Protein sequence: CASSSAPGQGMETQYF.

This clonotype was recorded many times. With the library built for alpha chains, this beta chain is off target and its frequency is not meaningful. CDR3 residues: CASSRLADSYNEQFF. DNA for the CDR3: TGTGCCAGCAGCCGACTAGCGGACTCCTACAATGAGCAGTTCTTC. The chain combines TRBV6-1 with TRBJ2-1, with 9 bases identical to TRBD2. CDR1 is MNHNS and CDR2 is SASEGT in the germline V gene. The CDR3 totals 15 residues. After removal of 6 bases from V and 0 bases from J, the junction contained 3 bases not matched to a gene.

This clonotype has only a few counts. Since it is a stray read in a library aimed at alpha chains, this beta chain has a size that is not meaningful. The rearrangement links TRBV5-6 to TRBJ2-3, with D possibly TRBD1 on 5 matching bases. Trimming removed 0 bases from V and 1 base from J, with 12 bases in between. Germline CDR1 and CDR2: SGHDT and YYEEEE. This CDR3 has 16 residues. As DNA, the CDR3 is TGTGCCAGCAGCTTGGCCGGGCAGGGTGGCACAGATACGCAGTATTTT. Translating gives CASSLAGQGGTDTQYF.

This clonotype was recorded a few times. This beta chain appears as a stray read in a library generated for alpha chains; its size is not informative. The V call is TRBV6-1, the J call TRBJ1-2; 9 bases are shared with TRBD1. Trimming took 7 bases from V and 7 from J; bases not matched to a gene: 4. The CDR3 sequence is 12 residues long. Per germline, CDR1 MNHNS and CDR2 SASEGT. The CDR3 DNA is TGTGCCAGCACACAGGGGGCGCGTGGCTACACCTTC. This translates into CASTQGARGYTF.

This clonotype was seen repeatedly, ten times or more. This beta chain is a stray sequence in a library constructed for alpha chains; its clone size is not meaningful. The chain carries TRBV25-1 and TRBJ1-2, with TRBD1 matching 9 bases. V was pared by 4 bases and J by 6 bases, with 9 bases of the junction left unmatched. Germline V gene sequence: CDR1 MGHDK, CDR2 SYGVNS. The CDR3 loop spans 15 amino acids. The CDR3 sequence: CASSGWDRVSHGYTF. The DNA for the CDR3 is TGTGCCAGCAGTGGATGGGACAGGGTGAGCCATGGCTACACCTTC.

Ten or more counts support this clonotype. Being off target in a library aimed at alpha chains, this beta chain has a size of little meaning. The genes are TRBV28 and TRBJ2-7; D tentatively reads TRBD1 or TRBD2 (6 bases each). With 3 bases removed from V and 4 bases from J, the gap between germline ends came to 19 bases. Per the germline V gene, CDR1 is MDHEN and CDR2 is SYDVKM. The CDR3 runs to 16 residues. The DNA for the CDR3 is TGTGCCAGCAGTTTCTCCTCCATGAGGGGGGAATACGAGCAGTACTTC. Translating it yields CASSFSSMRGEYEQYF.

In this sample, this clonotype turned up many times. The library was designed around alpha chains, so this beta chain is a stray read whose abundance carries little weight. The chain joins TRBV13 to TRBJ2-5; 10 nucleotides agree with TRBD1. The germline gives CDR1 PRHDT, CDR2 FYEKMQ (reference sequence). The CDR3 contains 14 residues. J gave up 5 bases and V 5 bases, and 5 bases lay outside the gene matches. CDR3 nucleotides: TGTGCCAGCAGCCCTGGGACAGGGGACGAGACCCAGTACTTC. Translated, it gives CASSPGTGDETQYF.

In regard to this clonotype: Being off target in a library aimed at alpha chains, this beta chain has a size of little meaning. J is TRBJ2-3 and V is TRBV20-1; 8 nucleotides match TRBD2. CDR1 is DFQATT, CDR2 SNEGSKA, per germline (reference sequence). V lost 0 bases, J lost 2 bases, and 7 bases stayed unmatched. The CDR3 is made up of 16 amino acids. This CDR3 is CSARDLQLADTDTQYF. The DNA for the CDR3 is TGCAGTGCTAGAGATCTGCAACTAGCGGACACAGATACGCAGTATTTT.